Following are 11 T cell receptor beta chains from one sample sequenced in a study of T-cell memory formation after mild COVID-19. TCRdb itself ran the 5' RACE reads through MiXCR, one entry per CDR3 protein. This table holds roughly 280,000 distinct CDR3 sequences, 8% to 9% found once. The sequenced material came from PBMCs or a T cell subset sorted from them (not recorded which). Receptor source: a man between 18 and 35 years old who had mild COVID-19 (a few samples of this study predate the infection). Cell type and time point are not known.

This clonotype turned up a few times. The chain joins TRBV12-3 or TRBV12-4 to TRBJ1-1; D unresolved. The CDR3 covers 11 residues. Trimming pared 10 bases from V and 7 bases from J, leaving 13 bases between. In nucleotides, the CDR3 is TGTGCCACGGGGTATGGTGGTGAAGCTTTCTTT. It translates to CATGYGGEAFF.

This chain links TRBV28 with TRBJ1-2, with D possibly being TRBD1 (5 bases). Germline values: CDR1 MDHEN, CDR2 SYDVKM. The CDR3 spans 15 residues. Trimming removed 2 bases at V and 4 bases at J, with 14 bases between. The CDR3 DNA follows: TGTGCCAGCAGTTTAGGGCAGGGTTTCCGCTATGGCTACACCTTC. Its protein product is CASSLGQGFRYGYTF.

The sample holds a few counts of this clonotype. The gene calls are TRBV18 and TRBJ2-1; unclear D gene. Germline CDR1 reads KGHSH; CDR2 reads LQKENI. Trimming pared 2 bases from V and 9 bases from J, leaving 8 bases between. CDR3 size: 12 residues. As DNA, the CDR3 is TGTGCCAGCTCACCAGAGCGTGGTGAGCAGTTCTTC. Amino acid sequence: CASSPERGEQFF.

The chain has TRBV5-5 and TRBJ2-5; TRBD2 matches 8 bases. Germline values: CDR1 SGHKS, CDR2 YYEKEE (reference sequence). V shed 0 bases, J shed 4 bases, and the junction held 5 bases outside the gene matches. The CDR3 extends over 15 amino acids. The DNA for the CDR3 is TGTGCCAGCAGCTTGGGCGGGGGGCCAGGAGAGACCCAGTACTTC. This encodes CASSLGGGPGETQYF.

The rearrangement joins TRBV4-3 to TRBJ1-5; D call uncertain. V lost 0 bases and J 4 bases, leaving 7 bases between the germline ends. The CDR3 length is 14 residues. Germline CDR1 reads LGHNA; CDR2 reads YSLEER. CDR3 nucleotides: TGCGCCAGCAGCCAAGATGTAGGGAATCAGCCCCAGCATTTT. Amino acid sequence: CASSQDVGNQPQHF.

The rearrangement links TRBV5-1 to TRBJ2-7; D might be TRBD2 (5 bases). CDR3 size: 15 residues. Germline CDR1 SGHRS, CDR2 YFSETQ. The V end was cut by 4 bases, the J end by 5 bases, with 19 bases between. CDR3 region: CASSENLGPGDEQYF. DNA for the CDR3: TGCGCCAGCAGCGAGAATCTCGGACCCGGGGACGAGCAGTACTTC.

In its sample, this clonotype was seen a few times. Here the CDR3 reads CASSSRRDLSGANVLTF. DNA of the CDR3: TGCGCCAGCAGCTCGCGTCGAGACCTCTCTGGGGCCAACGTCCTGACTTTC. The chain carries TRBV5-1 and TRBJ2-6; D is unresolved. Germline assignment: CDR1 SGHRS and CDR2 YFSETQ. The CDR3 totals 17 residues. V was shortened by 3 bases and J by 0 bases, with 13 bases between the two germline ends.

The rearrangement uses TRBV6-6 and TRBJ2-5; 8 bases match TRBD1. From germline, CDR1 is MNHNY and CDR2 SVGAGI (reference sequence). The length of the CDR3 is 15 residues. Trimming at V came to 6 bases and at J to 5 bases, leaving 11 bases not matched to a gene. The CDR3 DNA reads TGTGCCAGCAGCCCGGACAGGGCAGGAGGCGAGACCCAGTACTTC. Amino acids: CASSPDRAGGETQYF.

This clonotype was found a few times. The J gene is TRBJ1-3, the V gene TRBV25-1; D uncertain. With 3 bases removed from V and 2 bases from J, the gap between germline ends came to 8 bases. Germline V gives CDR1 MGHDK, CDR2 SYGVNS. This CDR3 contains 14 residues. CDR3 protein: CASSDLGAGNTIYF. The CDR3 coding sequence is TGTGCCAGCAGTGACCTCGGGGCTGGAAACACCATATATTTT. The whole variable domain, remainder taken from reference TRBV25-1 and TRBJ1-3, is EADIYQTPRYLVIGTGKKITLECSQTMGHDKMYWYQQDPGMELHLIHYSYGVNSTEKGDLSSESTVSRIRTEHFPLTLESARPSHTSQYLCASSDLGAGNTIYFGEGSWLTVV.

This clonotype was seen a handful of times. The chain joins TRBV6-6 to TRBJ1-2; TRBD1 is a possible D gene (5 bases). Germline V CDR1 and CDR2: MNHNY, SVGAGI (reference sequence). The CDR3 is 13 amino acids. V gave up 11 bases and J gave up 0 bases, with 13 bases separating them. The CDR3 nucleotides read TGTGCCGGGGGAGGAGGGGCTAACTATGGCTACACCTTC. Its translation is CAGGGGANYGYTF.

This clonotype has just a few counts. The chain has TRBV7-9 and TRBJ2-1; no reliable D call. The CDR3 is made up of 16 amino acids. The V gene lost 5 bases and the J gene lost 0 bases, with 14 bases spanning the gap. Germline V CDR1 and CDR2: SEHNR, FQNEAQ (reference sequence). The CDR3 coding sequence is TGTGCCAGCAGCAACCCGATACAGAGCTCCTACAATGAGCAGTTCTTC. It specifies CASSNPIQSSYNEQFF.